The 4 T cell receptor beta chains presented below share a single source sample, sequenced in a study of regulatory T cells in long-lasting Graves disease. Time point noted: persistent/refractory GD, antithyroid drugs over 5 years with positive TRAb. RNA from PBMCs was the source of the TCR library. Arm-PCR of CDR3 regions with iRepertoire HTBI primers generated TCR beta libraries. TCRdb used MiXCR to reprocess the multiplex PCR reads, holding one entry per CDR3 protein. The sample consists of under 500,000 distinct CDR3 sequences, 20% of them appearing once. This material consisted of peripheral blood mononuclear cells (PBMCs), taken when the disease was refractory, from a patient treated with antithyroid drugs. These receptors came from a female donor with Graves disease.

This clonotype was found a few times. V is TRBV3-1 and J is TRBJ2-7, with 7 bases matching TRBD1. This CDR3 contains 15 residues. Germline-derived CDR1 and CDR2 are LGHDT and YNNKEL (reference sequence). V lost 5 bases and J lost 0; bases outside the gene matches: 7. Written as DNA, the CDR3 is TGTGCCAGCAGCGCTGGGGGACAGAGCTCCTACGAGCAGTACTTC. Translated: CASSAGGQSSYEQYF.

The CDR3 loop is CASGRQGAIGELFF. In DNA form, the CDR3 reads TGTGCCAGCGGCAGACAGGGGGCTATTGGGGAGCTGTTTTTT. J is TRBJ2-2 and V is TRBV2; 10 bases are a match to TRBD1. The CDR3 loop spans 14 amino acids. Trimming took 8 bases from V and 8 from J; bases not matched to a gene: 8. Germline V gene sequence: CDR1 SNHLY, CDR2 FYNNEI.

This clonotype was picked up a small number of times. The chain carries TRBV19 and TRBJ1-5, with 7 nucleotides matching TRBD1. The J segment lost 0 bases and the V segment lost 7 bases, leaving 6 bases of the junction unmatched. The germline V gene has CDR1 LNHDA and CDR2 SQIVND (reference sequence). The CDR3 length is 15 residues. CDR3 amino acids: CASKDREVSNQPQHF. The CDR3 nucleotides read TGTGCCAGTAAAGACAGGGAGGTTAGCAATCAGCCCCAGCATTTT. Using reference TRBV19 and TRBJ1-5 for the parts outside the CDR3, the full variable domain is DGGITQSPKYLFRKEGQNVTLSCEQNLNHDAMYWYRQDPGQGLRLIYYSQIVNDFQKGDIAEGYSVSREKKESFPLTVTSAQKNPTAFYLCASKDREVSNQPQHFGDGTRLSIL.

This clonotype was counted many times. The CDR3 sequence is CASSLSDFSDRDGYTF. The CDR3 DNA reads TGTGCCAGCAGTTTATCGGACTTTAGTGACAGGGATGGCTACACCTTC. The chain employs TRBV28 and TRBJ1-2, with 7 bases lining up with TRBD1. V gave up 1 base and J gave up 6 bases; unmatched junction bases: 11. Germline V gene sequence: CDR1 MDHEN, CDR2 SYDVKM. This CDR3 has 16 amino acids.